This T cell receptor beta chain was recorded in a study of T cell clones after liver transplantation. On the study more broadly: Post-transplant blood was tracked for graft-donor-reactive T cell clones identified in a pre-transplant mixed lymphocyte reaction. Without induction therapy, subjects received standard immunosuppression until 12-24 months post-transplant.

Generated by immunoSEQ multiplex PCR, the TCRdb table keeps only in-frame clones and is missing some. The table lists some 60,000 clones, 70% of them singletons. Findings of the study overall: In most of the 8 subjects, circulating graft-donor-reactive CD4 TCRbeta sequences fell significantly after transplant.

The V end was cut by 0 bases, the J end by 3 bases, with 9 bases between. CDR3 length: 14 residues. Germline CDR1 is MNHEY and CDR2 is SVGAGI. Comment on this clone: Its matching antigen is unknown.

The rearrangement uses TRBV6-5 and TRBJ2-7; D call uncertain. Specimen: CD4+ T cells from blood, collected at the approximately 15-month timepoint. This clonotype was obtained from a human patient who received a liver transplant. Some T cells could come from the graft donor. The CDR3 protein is CASSYSAPGYEQYF. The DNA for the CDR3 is TGTGCCAGCAGTTACTCTGCCCCGGGCTACGAGCAGTACTTC.